This TCR beta chain comes out of a study of blood T cell repertoires in COVID-19 (dated by TCRdb to 2018 to 2020). In terms of the full investigation: Samples from collaborators originated in the United States, Italy and Spain and spanned both the acute and convalescent phases of COVID-19. The prospective study material was composed of cDNA or gDNA derived from T cells, B-cell-depleted T cells, or PBMCs. The dataset comprised deeply sampled blood TCRbeta repertoires from subjects exposed to, actively infected with, or recovered from COVID-19. A freely available public database, intended as a resource for researchers studying the immune response to SARS-CoV-2, is where the repertoires were released. Samples were obtained from the ongoing ImmuneRACE study (first 160 participants) and from 1,254 subjects provided by 6 global collaborators. A de-identified subject ID, COVID-19 status, age in years and sex were almost always included in the sample metadata. HLA class I and class II types, where available, came from metadata supplied by the sample provider rather than from assay-based typing. What the study reported, not specific to this receptor: The quantity of clinical and demographic metadata differed by source and by participant and was supplied without curation.

TCRbeta CDR3 regions were amplified from genomic DNA by means of the immunoSEQ Assay, a bias-controlled multiplex PCR. Per the source publication's procedure: The number of nucleated cells in each sample was estimated by amplification of reference gene primers within the assay. To quantify the absolute abundance of each unique TCRbeta CDR3 rearrangement, sequence reads were collapsed and filtered. For each sample, productive Simpson clonality was calculated as the square root of Simpson's diversity index over productive rearrangements. The table was pulled from immuneACCESS by TCRdb, which kept in-frame rearrangements only. Such tables lose some clones; where checked, under half of the loss comes from unresolved V genes, and the rest has no known cause. Clone size and the V and J calls come from that table; the DNA yielded D and trimming. The sample table lists fewer than 150,000 clones, 70% to 85% of them with a count of one. The ten largest clones capture roughly 6.5% of the sample.

Per the germline V gene, SGHRS is the CDR1 and YFSETQ is the CDR2. Clipping removes 4 bases from V and 0 bases from J, with 2 as the unmatched junction base count. There are 15 amino acids in the CDR3, from cysteine to phenylalanine inclusive. Left in the record is the CDR3 DNA by itself, 45 bases read in frame from the first base. About this clone: Its cognate antigen has yet to be identified. Per-base quality was not reported, and no clone a single base away is much larger than it.

Each collaborating institution followed its own protocols to collect whole blood in K2EDTA tubes. For TCRbeta analysis, collaborators shipped samples in one of three forms: frozen whole blood, isolated PBMCs, or DNA extracted from either of those sample types. The TCR originated in a human donor in a cohort sampled during active COVID-19. The sample taken for sequencing was peripheral blood. The receptor chain draws on TRBV5-1 and TRBJ1-1; 11 bases in the junction line up with TRBD1. The CDR3 in this case is CASSMDRGLNTEAFF. The nucleotide sequence is given as TGCGCCAGCAGCATGGACAGGGGGCTGAACACTGAAGCTTTCTTT.